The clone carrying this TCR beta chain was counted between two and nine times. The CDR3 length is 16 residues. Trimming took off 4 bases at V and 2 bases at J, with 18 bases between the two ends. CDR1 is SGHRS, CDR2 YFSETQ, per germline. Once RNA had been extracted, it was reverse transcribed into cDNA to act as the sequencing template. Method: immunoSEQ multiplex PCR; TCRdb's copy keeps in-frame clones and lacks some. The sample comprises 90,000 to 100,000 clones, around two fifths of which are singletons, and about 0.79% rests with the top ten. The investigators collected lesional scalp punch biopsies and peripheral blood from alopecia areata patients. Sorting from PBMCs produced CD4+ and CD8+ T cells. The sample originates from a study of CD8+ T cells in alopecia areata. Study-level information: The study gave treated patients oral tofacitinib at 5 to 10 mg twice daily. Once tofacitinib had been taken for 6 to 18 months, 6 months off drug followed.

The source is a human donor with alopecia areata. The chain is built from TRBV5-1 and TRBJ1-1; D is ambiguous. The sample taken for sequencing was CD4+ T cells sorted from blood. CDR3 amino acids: CASSQRFVGSNTEAFF. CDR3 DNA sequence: TGCGCCAGCAGCCAACGGTTTGTAGGGAGTAACACTGAAGCTTTCTTT.